This T cell receptor beta chain was identified during a study of cytomegalovirus exposure and HLA in healthy donors. Germline V CDR1 and CDR2: SGHRS, YFSETQ. This CDR3 comprises 13 residues. The V segment lost 4 bases and the J segment 4 bases; nucleotides outside the gene matches: 2. A multiplex PCR was run with 60 Vbeta primers and 13 Jbeta primers. Method: immunoSEQ multiplex PCR; TCRdb's copy keeps in-frame clones and lacks some. Among 160,000 or so clones listed, roughly 65% were seen once. Points on this clone: Its matching antigen is unknown.

Study conclusions and caveats: Some segments of the V type, notably TRBV6-2 and TRBV6-3, were excluded as indistinguishable. Earlier findings revealed that most TCR beta V segments proved productive either about 87% or about 30% of the time.

The material sequenced was PBMCs. The sequence was collected from a man aged 18 to 30 in good health and CMV-seropositive. The chain is built from TRBV5-1 and TRBJ1-2; 9 bases fit TRBD1. The CDR3: CASSAGQGYGYTF. CDR3 nucleotides: TGCGCCAGCAGCGCGGGACAGGGCTATGGCTACACCTTC. Full variable domain (remainder filled in from reference TRBV5-1 and TRBJ1-2): KAGVTQTPRYLIKTRGQQVTLSCSPISGHRSVSWYQQTPGQGLQFLFEYFSETQRNKGNFPGRFSGRQFSNSRSEMNVSTLELGDSALYLCASSAGQGYGYTFGSGTRLTVV.